This TCR beta chain was sequenced during a study of shared clonotypes between healthy human individuals. The protocol was immunoSEQ multiplex PCR, while the TCRdb copy is restricted to in-frame clones and leaves out a portion. In the table there are approximately 2.4 million clones, 95% of which are singletons. Germline V CDR1 and CDR2: SGHRS, YFSETQ. The CDR3 is 14 residues long. The J segment lost 9 bases and the V segment lost 0 bases, leaving 9 bases of the junction unmatched. The source is a young man in good health. This chain uses TRBV5-1 with TRBJ2-7; TRBD1 aligns across 7 bases. The sequencing input was naive CD4+ T cells sorted from blood. Noted subset: CD45RA+ positively selected. CDR3 in DNA: TGCGCCAGCAGCTTGGGGGACAGCTCTATTTGGCAGTACTTC. This sequence encodes CASSLGDSSIWQYF.